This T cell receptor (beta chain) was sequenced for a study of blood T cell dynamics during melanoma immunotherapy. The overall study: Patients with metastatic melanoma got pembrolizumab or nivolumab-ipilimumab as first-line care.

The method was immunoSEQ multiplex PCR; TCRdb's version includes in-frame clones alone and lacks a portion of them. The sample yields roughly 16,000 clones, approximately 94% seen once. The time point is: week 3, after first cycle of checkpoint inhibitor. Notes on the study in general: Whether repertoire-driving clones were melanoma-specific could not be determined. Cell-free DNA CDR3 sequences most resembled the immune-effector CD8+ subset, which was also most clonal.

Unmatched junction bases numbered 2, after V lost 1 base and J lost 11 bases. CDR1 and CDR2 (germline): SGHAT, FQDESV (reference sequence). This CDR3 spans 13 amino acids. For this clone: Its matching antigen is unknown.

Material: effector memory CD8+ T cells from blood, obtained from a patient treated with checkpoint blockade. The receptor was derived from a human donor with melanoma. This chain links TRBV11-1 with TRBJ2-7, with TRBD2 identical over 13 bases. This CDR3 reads CASSLGGLAGEYF. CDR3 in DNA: TGTGCCAGCAGCTTAGGAGGACTAGCGGGAGAGTACTTC.